A selection of T cell receptor beta chains follows, all from one sample in a study of T cell responses to AZD1222 COVID-19 vaccine. Method: immunoSEQ multiplex PCR; TCRdb's copy keeps in-frame clones and lacks some. The table lists more than 100,000 clones, over 80% of them singletons. The sequenced sample was peripheral blood, obtained 28 days after the second AZD1222 dose. These receptors originate from an adult who received the AZD1222 COVID-19 vaccine. Both conserved end residues are part of each CDR3. The D gene is left open where the match is weak. Clone size appears in some rows only: once, few, many, or a class for an expanded clone.

d_call	clone_size	v_call	j_call	cdr3_nt	cdr3_aa
TRBD1	NA	TRBV23-1	TRBJ1-1	TGCGCCAGCAGCCTCCGACAGGGGCCGGAAGCTTTCTTT	CASSLRQGPEAFF
NA	NA	TRBV28	TRBJ1-1	TGTGCCAGCAGTACTGCTGGGGTGTTGTCCACTGAAGCTTTCTTT	CASSTAGVLSTEAFF
TRBD1	NA	TRBV24-1	TRBJ2-2	TGTGCCACCAGTGATTTAGGGACAGGGGGCTTCGGGGAGCTGTTTTTT	CATSDLGTGGFGELFF
NA	NA	TRBV19	TRBJ1-5	TGTGCCACTGATCGTGGGGGTTCTCTAGAATTTAGCAATCAGCCCCAGCATTTT	CATDRGGSLEFSNQPQHF
NA	NA	TRBV7-6	TRBJ2-5	TGTGCCAGCAGCTTATTTGGCCAGGGGGAGACCCAGTACTTC	CASSLFGQGETQYF
TRBD1	NA	TRBV7-9	TRBJ1-5	TGTGCCAGCAGCTCTGACAGGGAGCAGAATCAGCCCCAGCATTTT	CASSSDREQNQPQHF
NA	NA	TRBV3-1/TRBV3-2	TRBJ1-1	TGTGCCAGCAGCCAAGACCCTAAAGGGACCGTAAAACTAGAAGCTTTCTTT	CASSQDPKGTVKLEAFF
NA	NA	TRBV28	TRBJ1-5	TGTGCCAGCAGTTTCCAGGGTCTAAATAATCAGCCCCAGCATTTT	CASSFQGLNNQPQHF
NA	NA	TRBV6-5	TRBJ1-5	TGTGCCAGCAGTTACTCTTCTCAGCCCCAGCATTTT	CASSYSSQPQHF
NA	NA	TRBV3-1/TRBV3-2	TRBJ2-7	TGTGCCAGCAGCCAAGATGTGGACTACGAGCAGTACTTC	CASSQDVDYEQYF
NA	NA	TRBV3-1/TRBV3-2	TRBJ2-7	TGTGCCAGCAGCCAAGATAAGGGACACCTCTACGAGCAGTACTTC	CASSQDKGHLYEQYF
TRBD2	few	TRBV10-3	TRBJ2-3	TGTGCCATCCGCGGCGAGTCCCGGGGGGCAGATACGCAGTATTTT	CAIRGESRGADTQYF
NA	NA	TRBV27	TRBJ2-1	TGTGCCAGCAGTTTGCTTGTAAACAATGAGCAGTTCTTC	CASSLLVNNEQFF
NA	NA	TRBV18	TRBJ1-4	TGTGCCAGCTCGCGAAGGACGAACGGACAGTCTAATGAAAAACTGTTTTTT	CASSRRTNGQSNEKLFF
NA	NA	TRBV21-1	TRBJ2-2	TGTGCCAGCAGCTTCCGGGACGCCGCGAACACCGGGGAGCTGTTTTTT	CASSFRDAANTGELFF
TRBD1	NA	TRBV27	TRBJ1-4	TGTGCCAGCAGCCCCGTACAGGGGACTAATGAAAAACTGTTTTTT	CASSPVQGTNEKLFF
NA	once	TRBV20-1	TRBJ2-1	TGCAGTGCTAGTCCCAAAAATGAGCAGTTCTTC	CSASPKNEQFF
NA	NA	TRBV6-4	TRBJ1-1	TGTGCCAGCAGTGACTCGTCAGGGCGGACTGAAGCTTTCTTT	CASSDSSGRTEAFF
NA	NA	TRBV29-1	TRBJ2-7	TGCAGCGCCACACACCGGGAGACAGGGACGTACGAGCAGTACTTC	CSATHRETGTYEQYF
TRBD1	few	TRBV4-1	TRBJ2-4	TGCGCCAGCAGCCAACGGACAGGCCTAGCCAAAAACATTCAGTACTTC	CASSQRTGLAKNIQYF
NA	NA	TRBV7-9	TRBJ1-1	TGTGCCAGCAGCTCTAACCTAAGTCCAATGAACACTGAAGCTTTCTTT	CASSSNLSPMNTEAFF
NA	NA	TRBV5-1	TRBJ2-5	TGCGCCAGCAGCTCGGTGGGCGGGCCAGAGGAGACCCAGTACTTC	CASSSVGGPEETQYF
TRBD1	NA	TRBV6-4	TRBJ2-1	TGTGCCAGCAGCCAAGAGGGGACAGCTATAAACAATGAGCAGTTCTTC	CASSQEGTAINNEQFF
TRBD1	NA	TRBV24-1	TRBJ1-6	TGTGCCACCCGGGGGACAGGGAATTCACCCCTCCACTTT	CATRGTGNSPLHF
NA	NA	TRBV21-1	TRBJ2-3	TGTGCCAGCAGCCCTCGACAGGGTCGCACAGATACGCAGTATTTT	CASSPRQGRTDTQYF
NA	NA	TRBV15	TRBJ1-1	TGTGCCACCAGCAGCGGGCCGGGGACTGAAGCTTTCTTT	CATSSGPGTEAFF
NA	NA	TRBV18	TRBJ1-1	TGTGCCAGCTCACGCCAAGACAGGTCCACTGAAGCTTTCTTT	CASSRQDRSTEAFF
NA	NA	TRBV18	TRBJ1-1	TGTGCCAGCTCACCACCCGGGGTTAACACTGAAGCTTTCTTT	CASSPPGVNTEAFF
NA	once	TRBV3-1/TRBV3-2	TRBJ2-2	TGTGCCAGCAGCCAGAACACCGGGGAGCTGTTTTTT	CASSQNTGELFF
NA	NA	TRBV2	TRBJ1-5	TGTGCCAGCATGCAGGGTGGACAGCCCCAGCATTTT	CASMQGGQPQHF
TRBD2	NA	TRBV19	TRBJ2-7	TGTGCCAGTAGTATGCAAGCGGGGAGCTCCTACGAGCAGTACTTC	CASSMQAGSSYEQYF
NA	NA	TRBV6-1	TRBJ1-2	TGTGCCAGCAGTGAATCAGGATGGGGCTACACCTTC	CASSESGWGYTF
TRBD1	NA	TRBV10-1	TRBJ2-5	TGCGCCAGCAGGTACAGGGGTGCAGAGACCCAGTACTTC	CASRYRGAETQYF
NA	NA	TRBV6-1	TRBJ2-7	TGTGCCAGCAGTGAAATGAGGGTATACTACGAGCAGTACTTC	CASSEMRVYYEQYF
TRBD2	NA	TRBV5-1	TRBJ2-7	TGCGCCAGCAGCTTGGCGGGGACTAGCGGGAGCTACGAGCAGTACTTC	CASSLAGTSGSYEQYF
NA	NA	TRBV6-5	TRBJ1-1	TGTGCCAGCAGTTACGGGCGCAACGGTGAAGCTTTCTTT	CASSYGRNGEAFF
NA	once	TRBV7-9	TRBJ2-7	TGTGCCAGCAGCCGGACGGGTCGTACCCTCTCCTACGAGCAGTACTTC	CASSRTGRTLSYEQYF
NA	NA	TRBV7-9	TRBJ1-2	TGTGCCAGCAGCTTATTGGCAGTCAACTATGGCTACACCTTC	CASSLLAVNYGYTF
NA	NA	TRBV19	TRBJ2-2	TGTGCCAGTACTGACCTACCGAACACCGGGGAGCTGTTTTTT	CASTDLPNTGELFF
NA	NA	TRBV7-2	TRBJ1-1	TGTGCCAGCAGCTTGTCGGCGAACACTGAAGCTTTCTTT	CASSLSANTEAFF
NA	NA	TRBV5-4	TRBJ1-1	TGTGCCAGCAGCTTCCAGACTTCTCCGGGGACTGAAGCTTTCTTT	CASSFQTSPGTEAFF
NA	NA	TRBV14	TRBJ2-5	TGTGCCAGCAGCCAACCCCTCGGGGTGGGGGGCGGTGAGACCCAGTACTTC	CASSQPLGVGGGETQYF
NA	NA	TRBV19	TRBJ2-7	TGTGCCAGTAGTATTGGGCCGGGAAGCTCCCACGAGCAGTACTTC	CASSIGPGSSHEQYF
NA	NA	TRBV5-8	TRBJ2-7	TGTGCCAGCAACGGGGGACAGCGTCTATCCTACGAGCAGTACTTC	CASNGGQRLSYEQYF
TRBD2	NA	TRBV13	TRBJ2-2	TGTGCCAGCAGTCCAATCGGGACTAGCTTTGCCGGGGAGCTGTTTTTT	CASSPIGTSFAGELFF
NA	NA	TRBV2	TRBJ1-5	TGTGCCAGCAGTGCCTATAGCAATCAGCCCCAGCATTTT	CASSAYSNQPQHF
NA	NA	TRBV2	TRBJ1-1	TGTGCCAGCAGCCCACAGGGAACTGCGGCCACTGAAGCTTTCTTT	CASSPQGTAATEAFF
TRBD1	NA	TRBV6-5	TRBJ1-3	TGTGCCAGCAGTTATTCCGGGACAGGGGCTGGAAACACCATATATTTT	CASSYSGTGAGNTIYF
NA	NA	TRBV2	TRBJ2-5	TGTGCCAGCACCGAGGGCTCCAGGGAGACCCAGTACTTC	CASTEGSRETQYF
NA	NA	TRBV6-5	TRBJ1-1	TGTGCCAGCAGTTACGAGGGGACTGAAGCTTTCTTT	CASSYEGTEAFF
NA	NA	TRBV11-2	TRBJ1-1	TGTGCCAGCAGCTTAGTAGGACGGGGAGGAACTGAAGCTTTCTTT	CASSLVGRGGTEAFF
NA	NA	TRBV5-4	TRBJ2-1	TGTGCCAGCAGCTCCGACATAAGCTCCTACAATGAGCAGTTCTTC	CASSSDISSYNEQFF
NA	NA	TRBV9	TRBJ2-1	TGTGCCAGCAGCGACCCGGTGGTTAGCGCAATACTCAATGAGCAGTTCTTC	CASSDPVVSAILNEQFF
TRBD1	NA	TRBV11-2	TRBJ1-6	TGTGCCAGCACCTCGGAACAGGGGGGGATATCACCCCTCCACTTT	CASTSEQGGISPLHF
NA	NA	TRBV2	TRBJ1-1	TGTGCCAGCAGTGTTGGGGGGGCCCGCACTGAAGCTTTCTTT	CASSVGGARTEAFF
TRBD1	NA	TRBV29-1	TRBJ1-2	TGCAGCGCAGGGACAGGGGGAGAGGGCTACACCTTC	CSAGTGGEGYTF
TRBD1	NA	TRBV7-2	TRBJ1-6	TGTGCCAGCAGCCCCAAGACAGGGGGAAATTCACCCCTCCACTTT	CASSPKTGGNSPLHF
NA	NA	TRBV7-2	TRBJ2-5	TGTGCCAGCAGCTTAGCGCAGGGCAACCGAGAGACCCAGTACTTC	CASSLAQGNRETQYF
NA	NA	TRBV4-1	TRBJ1-6	TGCGCCAGCAGCCAAGTGACGGGACCAAATACTTCACCCCTCCACTTT	CASSQVTGPNTSPLHF